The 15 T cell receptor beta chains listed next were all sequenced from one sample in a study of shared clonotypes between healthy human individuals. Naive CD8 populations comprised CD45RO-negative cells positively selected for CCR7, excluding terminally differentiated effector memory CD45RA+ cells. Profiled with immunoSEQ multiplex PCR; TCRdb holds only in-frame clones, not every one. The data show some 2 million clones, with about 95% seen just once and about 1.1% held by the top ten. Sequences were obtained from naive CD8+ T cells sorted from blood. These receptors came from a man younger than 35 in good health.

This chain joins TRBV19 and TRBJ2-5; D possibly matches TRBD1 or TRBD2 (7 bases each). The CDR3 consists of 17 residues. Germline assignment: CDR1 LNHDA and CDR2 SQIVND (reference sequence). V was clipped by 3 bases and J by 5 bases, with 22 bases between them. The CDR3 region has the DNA TGTGCCAGTAGTATCGGCCCAGGGGGGAGGGGCGGCGAGACCCAGTACTTC. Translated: CASSIGPGGRGGETQYF. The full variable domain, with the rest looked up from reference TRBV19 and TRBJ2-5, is DGGITQSPKYLFRKEGQNVTLSCEQNLNHDAMYWYRQDPGQGLRLIYYSQIVNDFQKGDIAEGYSVSREKKESFPLTVTSAQKNPTAFYLCASSIGPGGRGGETQYFGPGTRLLVL.

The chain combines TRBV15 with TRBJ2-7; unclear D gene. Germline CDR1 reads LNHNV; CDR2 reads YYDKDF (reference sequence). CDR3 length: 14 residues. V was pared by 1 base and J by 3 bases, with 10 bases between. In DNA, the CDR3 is TGTGCCACCAGCAGAGGGGCAGGCTACTACGAGCAGTACTTC. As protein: CATSRGAGYYEQYF.

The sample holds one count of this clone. The CDR3 loop is CASSVGQGTNTGELFF. CDR3 bases: TGTGCCAGCAGCGTGGGACAGGGAACGAACACCGGGGAGCTGTTTTTT. J is TRBJ2-2 and V is TRBV9; 9 bases agree with TRBD1. In germline, CDR1 is SGDLS, CDR2 YYNGEE. V dropped 2 bases and J dropped 0; count of bases not matched to a gene: 2. The length of the CDR3 is 16 residues.

The CDR3 spells CASTPSGNEETQYF. As DNA, the CDR3 is TGTGCCAGCACCCCTAGTGGTAACGAAGAGACCCAGTACTTC. The chain is built from TRBV5-8 and TRBJ2-5; no clear D. CDR3 length: 14 residues. Germline CDR1 and CDR2: SGHTS and YDEGEE. Trimming pared 6 bases from V and 3 bases from J, leaving 15 bases between.

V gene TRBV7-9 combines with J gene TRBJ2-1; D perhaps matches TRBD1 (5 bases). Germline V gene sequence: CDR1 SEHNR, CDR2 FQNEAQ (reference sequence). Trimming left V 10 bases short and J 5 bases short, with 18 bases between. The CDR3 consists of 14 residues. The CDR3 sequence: CANTQGPLNNEQFF. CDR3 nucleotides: TGTGCCAACACCCAGGGTCCCCTAAACAATGAGCAGTTCTTC.

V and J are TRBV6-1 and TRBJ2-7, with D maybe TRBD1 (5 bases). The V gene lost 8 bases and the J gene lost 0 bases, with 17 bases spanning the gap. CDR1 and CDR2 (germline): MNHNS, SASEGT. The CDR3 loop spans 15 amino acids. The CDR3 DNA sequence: TGTGCCAGCTCCCAAAAAGGGGTAGGCTCCTACGAGCAGTACTTC. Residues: CASSQKGVGSYEQYF.

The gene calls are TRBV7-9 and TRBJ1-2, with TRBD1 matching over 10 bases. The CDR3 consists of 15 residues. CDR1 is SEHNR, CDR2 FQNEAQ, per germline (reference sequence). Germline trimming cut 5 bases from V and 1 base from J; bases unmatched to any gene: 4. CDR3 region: CASSRGQGGNYGYTF. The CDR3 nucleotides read TGTGCCAGCAGCAGAGGACAGGGGGGTAACTATGGCTACACCTTC.

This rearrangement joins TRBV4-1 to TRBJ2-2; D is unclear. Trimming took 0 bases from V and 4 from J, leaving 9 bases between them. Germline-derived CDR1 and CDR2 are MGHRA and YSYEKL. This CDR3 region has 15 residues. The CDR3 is CASSQEERVTGELFF. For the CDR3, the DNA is TGCGCCAGCAGCCAAGAAGAAAGGGTCACCGGGGAGCTGTTTTTT.

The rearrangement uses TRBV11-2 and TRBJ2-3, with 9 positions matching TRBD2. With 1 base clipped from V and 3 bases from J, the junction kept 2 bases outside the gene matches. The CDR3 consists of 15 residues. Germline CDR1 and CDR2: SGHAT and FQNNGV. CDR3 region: CASSLVAGETDTQYF. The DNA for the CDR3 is TGTGCCAGCAGCTTAGTAGCGGGAGAAACAGATACGCAGTATTTT.

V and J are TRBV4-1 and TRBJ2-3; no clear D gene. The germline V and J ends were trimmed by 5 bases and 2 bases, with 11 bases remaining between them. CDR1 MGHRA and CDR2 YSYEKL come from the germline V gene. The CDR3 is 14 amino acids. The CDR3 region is CASSEQEITDTQYF. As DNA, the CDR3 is TGCGCCAGCAGCGAGCAGGAGATCACAGATACGCAGTATTTT.

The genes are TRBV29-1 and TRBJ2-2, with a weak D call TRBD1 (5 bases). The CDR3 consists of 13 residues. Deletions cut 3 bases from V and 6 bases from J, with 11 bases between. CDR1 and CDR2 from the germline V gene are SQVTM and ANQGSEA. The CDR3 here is CSVEAGLSGELFF. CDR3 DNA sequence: TGCAGCGTTGAGGCAGGGCTATCCGGGGAGCTGTTTTTT.

The CDR3 is CASSQFGLAGRYEQYF. DNA for the CDR3: TGCGCCAGCAGCCAGTTCGGACTAGCGGGACGGTACGAGCAGTACTTC. J is TRBJ2-7 and V is TRBV4-1; 12 positions agree with TRBD2. Germline V gives CDR1 MGHRA, CDR2 YSYEKL. This CDR3 comprises 16 residues. V lost 3 bases to trimming and J lost 4 bases; unmatched junction nucleotides: 7.

CDR3 sequence: CASSFRGRHVDEQFF. In DNA, the CDR3 is TGTGCCAGCAGCTTTCGGGGTAGACACGTCGATGAGCAGTTCTTC. This rearrangement joins TRBV11-2 to TRBJ2-1; possibly TRBD2 for D (5 bases). The CDR3 has 15 residues. CDR1 and CDR2 from the germline V gene are SGHAT and FQNNGV. Trimming took 3 bases from V and 8 from J, leaving 17 bases between them.

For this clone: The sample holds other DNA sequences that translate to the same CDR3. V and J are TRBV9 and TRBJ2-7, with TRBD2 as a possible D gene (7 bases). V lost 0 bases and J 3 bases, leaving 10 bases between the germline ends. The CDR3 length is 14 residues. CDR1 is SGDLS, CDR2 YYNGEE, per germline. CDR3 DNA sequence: TGTGCCAGCAGCGTAGGAGGGGGGGACTACGAGCAGTACTTC. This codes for CASSVGGGDYEQYF. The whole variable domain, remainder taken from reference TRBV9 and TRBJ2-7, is DSGVTQTPKHLITATGQRVTLRCSPRSGDLSVYWYQQSLDQGLQFLIQYYNGEERAKGNILERFSAQQFPDLHSELNLSSLELGDSALYFCASSVGGGDYEQYFGPGTRLTVT.

CDR3 sequence (DNA): TGTGCCAGCAGTTTCCCAGGGGCGGAAGGCTACACCTTC. It translates to CASSFPGAEGYTF. J is TRBJ1-2 and V is TRBV27; maybe TRBD1 (6 bases). Germline values: CDR1 MNHEY, CDR2 SMNVEV (reference sequence). The CDR3 contains 13 residues. V lost 3 bases to trimming and J lost 8 bases, with 13 bases between them.